This T cell receptor beta chain was identified during a study of CD8 T cells in Susac syndrome. The germline V gene encodes CDR1 SGHDT and CDR2 YYEEEE. J lost 8 bases, V lost 4 bases, and 5 bases had no gene match. This CDR3 is 14 amino acids long. Random-hexamer reverse transcription was applied to about 0.45 to 1 ug RNA. By means of immunoSEQ multiplex PCR, TCR beta CDR3 spanning 54 Vbeta and 13 Jbeta underwent amplification. Using its own MiXCR run on the immunoSEQ multiplex PCR reads, TCRdb lists one record per CDR3 protein. Here the sample spans approximately 280,000 distinct CDR3 sequences, roughly 85% being singletons.

Source material: CD8+ T cells from PBMCs. This clonotype was obtained from a human donor with multiple sclerosis. The chain is built from TRBV5-6 and TRBJ2-1; TRBD1 aligns across 11 bases. The DNA of the CDR3 is TGTGCCAGCAGCCCGGGACAGGGGGTCTATGAGCAGTTCTTC. Amino acids: CASSPGQGVYEQFF. The entire variable domain, with the rest obtained from reference TRBV5-6 and TRBJ2-1, is as follows: DAGVTQSPTHLIKTRGQQVTLRCSPKSGHDTVSWYQQALGQGPQFIFQYYEEEERQRGNFPDRFSGHQFPNYSSELNVNALLLGDSALYLCASSPGQGVYEQFFGPGTRLTVL.